This TCR beta chain stems from a study of identical twins. The table lists this clonotype with a few counts. The antigen is not known. Study observations and caveats: Models, which agreed with sharing between unrelated individuals, nonetheless underestimated the out-of-frame TCR alpha sharing seen in monozygotic twins. Memory repertoires showed no such pattern, whereas abundant cord blood beta clonotypes carried fewer insertions.

TCRdb used MiXCR to reprocess the 5' RACE reads, holding one entry per CDR3 protein. The table records more than 1.5 million distinct CDR3 sequences, under 35% of them present only once. Sequenced input: cord blood. This TCR derives from a newborn girl in good health.

CDR3 DNA: TGTGCCAGCAGGTATCAGGGGCGGAACACTGAAGCTTTCTTT. The encoded protein is CASRYQGRNTEAFF. The rearrangement uses TRBV28 and TRBJ1-1; possible D gene TRBD1, 6 bases. The CDR3 loop spans 14 amino acids. V lost 6 bases, J lost 1 base, and 12 bases lay in between. The germline V gene encodes CDR1 MDHEN and CDR2 SYDVKM.